The next 20 T cell receptor beta chains were all read from a single sample in a study of T cells in Graves' hyperthyroidism and ophthalmopathy. TCR beta CDR3 regions were amplified from RNA transcripts. Researchers ran a first-round RT-PCR on the TCR CDR3 using the HTBI primer set. TCRdb redid the calling of the multiplex PCR reads with MiXCR, one entry per CDR3 protein. The sample contains about 620,000 distinct CDR3 sequences, around 15% of which appear only once. Sequencing was performed on blood. The source of these receptors is a woman in her thirties with Graves' hyperthyroidism.

The chain is built from TRBV6-2 or TRBV6-3 and TRBJ2-7, with 7 bases fitting TRBD1. Germline V gene data show CDR1 as MNHEY and CDR2 as SVGEGT. J gave up 6 bases and V 2 bases, and 10 bases lay outside the gene matches. The CDR3 is 15 amino acids. CDR3: CASSYHRGWLSEQYF. The CDR3 coding sequence is TGTGCCAGCAGTTACCACAGGGGATGGCTAAGCGAGCAGTACTTC.

This clonotype was detected ten times or more. The chain links TRBV30 to TRBJ2-3, with D perhaps matching TRBD2 (6 bases). This CDR3 contains 13 residues. Germline loops: CDR1 GTSNPN, CDR2 SVGIG (reference sequence). V dropped 4 bases and J dropped 3 bases, with 11 bases sitting between them. This CDR3 reads CAWNTGETDTQYF. DNA of the CDR3: TGTGCCTGGAACACGGGGGAGACAGATACGCAGTATTTT.

This clonotype was picked up a small number of times. The V and J genes are TRBV9 and TRBJ2-7; 7 bases match TRBD1. The V gene end was trimmed by 2 bases and the J gene end by 0 bases; junction bases not matched to a gene: 2. The CDR3 is made up of 14 amino acids. In germline, CDR1 is SGDLS, CDR2 YYNGEE. The DNA for the CDR3 is TGTGCCAGCAGCGTCTGGGACAGCTCCTACGAGCAGTACTTC. It translates to CASSVWDSSYEQYF.

This clonotype was seen at least ten times. V gene TRBV18 combines with J gene TRBJ2-5, with D uncertain. V was trimmed by 4 bases and J by 4 bases, leaving 10 bases between them. The CDR3 is made up of 13 amino acids. Germline V gene data show CDR1 as KGHSH and CDR2 as LQKENI. CDR3 sequence (DNA): TGTGCCAGCTCACTAAATAAAGGAGAGACCCAGTACTTC. As protein: CASSLNKGETQYF.

Details on this clonotype: A read error may explain this, as a much larger clone is one base away. Because it lacks the conserved phenylalanine or tryptophan at the end, this CDR3 is likely a read error. The J gene is TRBJ2-5, the V gene TRBV6-2 or TRBV6-3; perhaps D is TRBD1 or TRBD2 (5 bases each). Germline V gene lookup returns CDR1 MNHEY and CDR2 SVGEGT. The V end lost 8 bases, the J end lost 11 bases, and 15 bases lay between the germline ends. This CDR3 comprises 11 residues. The CDR3 spells CASWGPSTQYL. CDR3 bases: TGTGCCAGCTGGGGACCGTCAACACAGTACCTC.

At least ten counts were recorded for this clonotype. The rearrangement links TRBV11-2 to TRBJ2-2, with TRBD2 as a possible D gene (6 bases). Germline CDR1 reads SGHAT; CDR2 reads FQNNGV. V was pared by 7 bases and J by 3 bases, with 12 bases between. The CDR3 runs 14 residues. For the CDR3, the DNA is TGTGCCAGCACCTTGGGACTCGACACCGGGGAGCTGTTTTTT. This translates into CASTLGLDTGELFF.

This clonotype is a singleton in its sample. The chain combines TRBV20-1 with TRBJ2-4, with 11 positions matching TRBD2. The CDR3 covers 13 residues. Germline V lookup: CDR1 DFQATT, CDR2 SNEGSKA (reference sequence). J was trimmed by 6 bases and V by 5 bases; bases with no gene match: 3. The CDR3 DNA sequence: TGCAGTGCTCCCGGGACTAGCGGAAACATTCAGTACTTC. Translating it yields CSAPGTSGNIQYF.

This clonotype was observed a handful of times. A single base separates this from a much larger clone, so it may be a read error. The chain joins TRBV9 to TRBJ2-7; TRBD1 is a possible D gene (6 bases). CDR3 length equals 15 residues. Per germline, CDR1 SGDLS and CDR2 YYNGEE. CDR3 nucleotide sequence: TGTGCCAGCAGCGAGGGGGACGCACTGTCCTACGAGCGGTACTTC. Protein sequence: CASSEGDALSYERYF.

This clonotype occurred a few times. This CDR3 is CASSLALGEALYGYTF. Here the CDR3 DNA reads TGTGCCAGCAGCTTAGCGCTTGGTGAGGCGCTCTATGGCTACACCTTC. This chain connects TRBV7-9 to TRBJ1-2; D gene uncertain. This CDR3 contains 16 residues. The germline gives CDR1 SEHNR, CDR2 FQNEAQ (reference sequence). Trimming removed 0 bases at V and 4 bases at J, with 15 bases between.

This clonotype came up a few times. This rearrangement joins TRBV20-1 to TRBJ1-1; D is possibly TRBD1 (6 bases). This CDR3 contains 15 residues. Trimming stripped 7 bases from V and 6 bases from J, with 24 bases between. Germline V gene data show CDR1 as DFQATT and CDR2 as SNEGSKA (reference sequence). The CDR3 DNA sequence: TGCAGTGTCCCCCCAGGGGCGCTTGGGCTCGCTGAAGCTTTCTTT. Protein: CSVPPGALGLAEAFF.

A word on this clonotype: This may be a read error, as it is one base from a much larger clone. This rearrangement joins TRBV6-1 to TRBJ2-1, with D unclear. The J call may be in error: the DNA end matches TRBJ2-7 better. The length of the CDR3 is 14 residues. CDR1 is MNHNS and CDR2 is SASEGT in the germline V gene. CDR3 in amino acids: CASLTQYSYNEQYF. The DNA for the CDR3 is TGTGCCAGCCTTACACAATACTCCTACAATGAGCAGTACTTC.

With regard to this clonotype: The junction shows a germline mismatch at one end, possibly a read error. The chain employs TRBV20-1 and TRBJ2-7; 7 positions agree with TRBD1. CDR3 size: 13 residues. Germline V lookup: CDR1 DFQATT, CDR2 SNEGSKA (reference sequence). The CDR3 protein is CSARWDRPYGQYF. The CDR3, as DNA: TGCAGTGCTAGGTGGGACAGACCCTACGGGCAGTACTTC.

Concerning this clonotype itself: Given a far larger clone just one base away, this is likely a sequencing read error. This rearrangement joins TRBV5-1 to TRBJ1-5; 7 positions match TRBD1. Germline V gene lookup returns CDR1 SGHRS and CDR2 YFSETQ. CDR3 length: 15 residues. CDR3 sequence (DNA): TGCGCCAGCAGCTTGACAGGGGATAGCACTCAGCCCCAGCATTTT. Translating it yields CASSLTGDSTQPQHF.

Ten or more counts support this clonotype. The V gene is TRBV6-2 or TRBV6-3, the J gene TRBJ1-4; D not resolved. The V end was cut by 0 bases, the J end by 0 bases, with 8 bases between. This CDR3 is built from 16 residues. Germline-derived CDR1 and CDR2 are MNHEY and SVGEGT. The CDR3 coding sequence is TGTGCCAGCAGTTACTCTACCAGAACAACTAATGAAAAACTGTTTTTT. This codes for CASSYSTRTTNEKLFF.

This clonotype was detected a few times. The CDR3 region is CASSLDRWNEKLFF. As DNA, the CDR3 is TGCGCCAGCAGCTTGGACAGATGGAATGAAAAACTGTTTTTT. J is TRBJ1-4 and V is TRBV5-1, with D hard to call. Trimming left V 0 bases short and J 5 bases short, with 8 bases between. The CDR3 spans 14 residues. Germline V gene lookup returns CDR1 SGHRS and CDR2 YFSETQ.

This clonotype was found many times. A junction end diverges from the germline sequence, so it may reflect a read error. The V call is TRBV5-1, the J call TRBJ2-1; the match to TRBD2 covers 15 bases. Germline V gene lookup returns CDR1 SGHRS and CDR2 YFSETQ. This CDR3 has 16 amino acids. In DNA, the CDR3 is TGTGCCAGCAGCTTAGGACTAGCGGGAGGGTACAATGAGCAGTTCTTC. This gives the protein CASSLGLAGGYNEQFF.

The sample holds a few counts of this clonotype. This chain links TRBV7-2 with TRBJ2-7; D ambiguous. The germline V and J ends were trimmed by 1 base and 3 bases, with 22 bases remaining between them. Germline CDR1 SGHTA, CDR2 FQGNSA. The CDR3 sequence is 18 residues long. The CDR3 nucleotides are TGTGCCAGCAGCTTAGATAGGACCCCTCATATACGTCTCTACGAGCAGTACTTC. It codes for CASSLDRTPHIRLYEQYF. The full variable domain, completed using reference TRBV7-2 and TRBJ2-7, is GAGVSQSPSNKVTEKGKDVELRCDPISGHTALYWYRQSLGQGLEFLIYFQGNSAPDKSGLPSDRFSAERTGGSVSTLTIQRTQQEDSAVYLCASSLDRTPHIRLYEQYFGPGTRLTVT.

This clonotype was counted only a few times. CDR3 sequence: CASSYQGLDYGYTF. CDR3 bases: TGTGCCAGCAGTTACCAGGGTCTCGATTATGGCTACACCTTC. V is TRBV6-2 or TRBV6-3 and J is TRBJ1-2, with D possibly matching TRBD1 (5 bases). The CDR3 loop spans 14 amino acids. Germline CDR1 MNHEY, CDR2 SVGEGT. V was clipped by 2 bases and J by 5 bases, with 12 bases between them.

This clonotype has more than one count but fewer than ten. The junction does not match germline at one end; this may be a read error. The gene calls are TRBV7-2 and TRBJ2-7; D not certain. Germline CDR1 reads SGHTA; CDR2 reads FQGNSA. The CDR3 length is 13 residues. The CDR3 DNA reads as TGTGCCAGCGGCTTAGGCCCTCCCTACGAGCAGTACTTC. Amino acids: CASGLGPPYEQYF.

In this sample, this clonotype turned up many times. The chain joins TRBV27 to TRBJ1-5, with a possible D match to TRBD1 (6 bases). V shed 5 bases and J shed 3 bases, with 14 bases lying between them. The CDR3 extends over 15 amino acids. Germline values: CDR1 MNHEY, CDR2 SMNVEV (reference sequence). DNA of the CDR3: TGTGCCAGCAGTCCTAGCGGGGGGGCCAATCAGCCCCAGCATTTT. Protein sequence: CASSPSGGANQPQHF.